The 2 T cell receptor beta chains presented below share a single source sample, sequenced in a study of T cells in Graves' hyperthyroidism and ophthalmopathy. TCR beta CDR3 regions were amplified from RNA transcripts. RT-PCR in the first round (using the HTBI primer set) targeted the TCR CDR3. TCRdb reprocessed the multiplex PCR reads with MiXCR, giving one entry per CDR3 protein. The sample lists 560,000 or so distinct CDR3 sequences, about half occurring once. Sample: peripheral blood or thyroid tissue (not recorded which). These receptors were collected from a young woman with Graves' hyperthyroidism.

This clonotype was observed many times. CDR3 sequence: CSARAANYGYTF. As DNA, the CDR3 is TGCAGTGCTAGAGCGGCAAACTATGGCTACACCTTC. The chain is built from TRBV20-1 and TRBJ1-2, with D unresolved. In germline, CDR1 is DFQATT, CDR2 SNEGSKA (reference sequence). Trimming took 1 base from V and 2 from J, leaving 5 bases between them. This CDR3 comprises 12 residues.

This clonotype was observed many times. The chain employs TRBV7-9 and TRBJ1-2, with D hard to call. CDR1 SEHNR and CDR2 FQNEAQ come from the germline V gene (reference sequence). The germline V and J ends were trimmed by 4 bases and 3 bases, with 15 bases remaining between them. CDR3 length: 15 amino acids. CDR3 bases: TGTGCCAGCAGCTCCATACGGGAAAGGGACTATGGCTACACCTTC. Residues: CASSSIRERDYGYTF.